Below, 17 T cell receptor beta chains from the same sample are listed, as sequenced in a study of cytotoxic CD8 clonotypes in ibrutinib-treated CLL. Sequencing was performed with immunoSEQ multiplex PCR; in TCRdb, only in-frame clones are kept and a portion is missing. The sample lists around 60,000 clones; roughly 70% were seen once. Material: PBMCs, obtained after 12 months of ibrutinib treatment. Every receptor here comes from a human donor with chronic lymphocytic leukemia.

V usage is TRBV7-6 and J usage is TRBJ2-2; D gene uncertain. V shed 2 bases and J shed 4 bases, with 5 bases lying between them. Looked up from germline, CDR1 is SGHVS and CDR2 is FNYEAQ. This CDR3 is built from 13 residues. CDR3 amino acids: CASSLRVTGELFF. The CDR3 DNA reads as TGTGCCAGCAGCTTAAGGGTCACCGGGGAGCTGTTTTTT.

This clone appeared a few times. CDR3 sequence reads: CASSFPGGIQETQYF. The CDR3 nucleotides read TGTGCCAGCAGCTTCCCAGGGGGTATCCAAGAGACCCAGTACTTC. V and J are TRBV7-9 and TRBJ2-5; 7 bases match TRBD1. V trimming: 3 bases; J trimming: 1 base; junction bases outside the gene matches: 5. The CDR3 has 15 amino acids. Germline V lookup: CDR1 SEHNR, CDR2 FQNEAQ (reference sequence).

The chain uses TRBV2 and TRBJ2-1; 11 bases are shared with TRBD2. The trim removed 6 bases at V and 9 bases at J, leaving 10 bases unmatched. Germline V lookup: CDR1 SNHLY, CDR2 FYNNEI. The CDR3 runs to 15 residues. The CDR3 DNA follows: TGTGCCAGCAGAGACCCCACTAGCGGGAGTAGTGAGCAGTTCTTC. Amino acids: CASRDPTSGSSEQFF. The whole variable domain, remainder taken from reference TRBV2 and TRBJ2-1, is EPEVTQTPSHQVTQMGQEVILRCVPISNHLYFYWYRQILGQKVEFLVSFYNNEISEKSEIFDDQFSVERPDGSNFTLKIRSTKLEDSAMYFCASRDPTSGSSEQFFGPGTRLTVL.

The count of this clone is one. V gene TRBV19 combines with J gene TRBJ1-5; tentatively, D is TRBD1 (5 bases). Germline V gene data show CDR1 as LNHDA and CDR2 as SQIVND (reference sequence). The length of the CDR3 is 14 residues. V dropped 1 base and J dropped 9 bases, with 13 bases sitting between them. The CDR3 here is CASSIAPGSRPQHF. Written as DNA, the CDR3 is TGTGCCAGTAGTATAGCGCCAGGGTCAAGGCCCCAGCATTTT.

CDR3 sequence reads: CASTEGLRADGYTF. Written as DNA, the CDR3 is TGTGCCAGCACCGAGGGCCTCAGAGCCGATGGCTACACCTTC. J is TRBJ1-2 and V is TRBV28; D ambiguous. Germline CDR1 reads MDHEN; CDR2 reads SYDVKM. The CDR3 runs to 14 residues. Trimming cost V 7 bases and J 6 bases, with 18 bases left between them.

This clone was recorded only once. J is TRBJ1-2 and V is TRBV30; D remains ambiguous. V was cut by 0 bases and J by 4 bases, with 15 bases left in between. CDR1 is GTSNPN, CDR2 SVGIG, per germline (reference sequence). The CDR3 totals 15 residues. The DNA of the CDR3 is TGTGCCTGGAGTGTATCCGGGGTCCTCATCTATGGCTACACCTTC. Translated: CAWSVSGVLIYGYTF.

CDR3 coding DNA: TGTGCCAGCAGCTTAGGTCCGGATACGCAGTATTTT. This gives the protein CASSLGPDTQYF. This chain connects TRBV11-3 to TRBJ2-3; D unclear. The germline V gene encodes CDR1 SGHNT and CDR2 YENEEA. CDR3 length: 12 amino acids. Trimming pared 1 base from V and 6 bases from J, leaving 5 bases between.

The chain couples TRBV13 to TRBJ2-3; TRBD1 agrees at 7 bases. This CDR3 is 13 amino acids long. Trimming removed 0 bases from V and 9 bases from J; junction bases left unmatched: 3. The germline gives CDR1 PRHDT, CDR2 FYEKMQ (reference sequence). The CDR3 protein is CASSLGTGETQYF. For the CDR3, the DNA is TGTGCCAGCAGCTTAGGTACAGGGGAAACGCAGTATTTT.

This rearrangement joins TRBV5-1 to TRBJ2-2; TRBD2 matches at 10 bases. The junction had 2 bases not matched to a gene; V was cut back by 5 bases and J by 1 base. Germline loops: CDR1 SGHRS, CDR2 YFSETQ. CDR3 size: 15 residues. CDR3 sequence: CASSLAGVNTGELFF. The DNA for the CDR3 is TGCGCCAGCAGTCTAGCGGGAGTGAACACCGGGGAGCTGTTTTTT.

This clone was picked up a small number of times. The genes are TRBV27 and TRBJ1-1, with D unresolved. CDR1 and CDR2 from the germline V gene are MNHEY and SMNVEV (reference sequence). V was pared by 1 base and J by 8 bases, with 8 bases between. The CDR3 loop spans 12 amino acids. The CDR3 loop reads CASSLFGGEAFF. The CDR3 DNA sequence: TGTGCCAGCAGTTTATTCGGAGGCGAAGCTTTCTTT.

This chain links TRBV6-5 with TRBJ2-3, with TRBD2 matching 10 bases. Germline CDR1 MNHEY, CDR2 SVGAGI. The CDR3 has 16 residues. V was pared by 2 bases and J by 1 base, with 3 bases of the junction left unmatched. The CDR3 coding sequence is TGTGCCAGCAGTTACGGGAGCGGGAGGGGCACAGATACGCAGTATTTT. It yields the protein CASSYGSGRGTDTQYF.

The rearrangement joins TRBV19 to TRBJ2-5, with TRBD2 matching over 14 bases. Losses at the gene ends were 4 bases for V and 2 bases for J; bases not matched to a gene: 15. Germline loops: CDR1 LNHDA, CDR2 SQIVND (reference sequence). CDR3 length: 20 amino acids. This CDR3 is CASSTGVGTSGRRGQETQYF. CDR3 DNA sequence: TGTGCCAGTAGTACAGGGGTCGGGACTAGCGGGAGAAGAGGGCAAGAGACCCAGTACTTC.

The chain links TRBV28 to TRBJ1-5; D perhaps matches TRBD1 (6 bases). CDR1 is MDHEN and CDR2 is SYDVKM in the germline V gene. The CDR3 length is 16 residues. V was cut by 4 bases and J by 6 bases, with 19 bases left in between. CDR3 sequence (DNA): TGTGCCAGCAGTTCCCTTTACAGGGCTGGAGGTCAGCCCCAGCATTTT. Translation: CASSSLYRAGGQPQHF.

V gene TRBV15 combines with J gene TRBJ2-7, with D possibly TRBD2 on 5 matching bases. Germline CDR1 is LNHNV and CDR2 is YYDKDF (reference sequence). Trimming removed 4 bases at V and 1 base at J, with 8 bases between. This CDR3 is built from 13 residues. CDR3 in amino acids: CATSNGLSYEQYF. DNA for the CDR3: TGTGCCACCAGCAACGGACTGTCCTACGAGCAGTACTTC.

This clone has only one observation. This chain uses TRBV4-1 with TRBJ2-7; D assignment may be TRBD1 or TRBD2 (6 bases each). Trimming took off 0 bases at V and 6 bases at J, with 15 bases between the two ends. CDR3 length: 15 amino acids. Germline V CDR1 and CDR2: MGHRA, YSYEKL. The CDR3 reads CASSQDGGGTREQYF. The CDR3 DNA reads TGCGCCAGCAGCCAAGACGGGGGCGGGACGCGCGAGCAGTACTTC.

The rearrangement uses TRBV7-6 and TRBJ2-2, with D unclear. The germline V and J ends were trimmed by 9 bases and 5 bases, with 4 bases remaining between them. The CDR3 loop spans 10 amino acids. Germline V lookup: CDR1 SGHVS, CDR2 FNYEAQ. The CDR3 nucleotides are TGTGCCAGTGGAACCGGGGAGCTGTTTTTT. This codes for CASGTGELFF.

This clone appeared a few times. CDR3 region: CASSPGTADEQFF. The CDR3 nucleotides read TGTGCCAGCTCACCGGGGACAGCAGATGAGCAGTTCTTC. This chain connects TRBV18 to TRBJ2-1, with 7 bases identical to TRBD1. The J segment lost 8 bases and the V segment lost 3 bases, leaving 4 bases of the junction unmatched. CDR1 is KGHSH, CDR2 LQKENI, per germline. The CDR3 covers 13 residues. Drawing the rest from reference TRBV18 and TRBJ2-1, the complete variable domain is NAGVMQNPRHLVRRRGQEARLRCSPMKGHSHVYWYRQLPEEGLKFMVYLQKENIIDESGMPKERFSAEFPKEGPSILRIQQVVRGDSAAYFCASSPGTADEQFFGPGTRLTVL.